Each of the 16 T cell receptor beta chains below was sequenced from the same sample in a study of shared clonotypes between healthy human individuals (dated by TCRdb to about 2020). The library was obtained by the immunoSEQ multiplex PCR assay. TCRdb took over this immuneACCESS table, retaining in-frame rearrangements with V and J assigned. Such tables are incomplete; in checked studies, under half of the missing clones stem from an unresolved V gene, and the remainder is unexplained. The sample records over 850,000 clones, roughly 74% of which are singletons. The ten biggest clones cover roughly 0.65% of the sample. The sequenced material came from memory CD4+ T cells from PBMCs. The sample's cell subset or site label, in plain terms: CD45RA-negative fraction. These receptor sequences come from a man between 18 and 29 years old in good health. Some clones in this sample may be carry-over from other donors' samples.

The chain recombines TRBV7-9 with TRBJ2-1; TRBD2 matches 10 bases. The CDR3 contains 15 residues. From germline, CDR1 is SEHNR and CDR2 FQNEAQ (reference sequence). Germline trimming cut 5 bases from V and 4 bases from J; bases unmatched to any gene: 5. The CDR3 DNA reads as TGTGCCAGCAGCCAACTAGCGGGACGTTACAATGAGCAGTTCTTC. It specifies CASSQLAGRYNEQFF.

The chain is built from TRBV25-1 and TRBJ2-7; either TRBD1 or TRBD2 may supply D (5 bases each). The germline gives CDR1 MGHDK, CDR2 SYGVNS. Trimming removed 5 bases at V and 2 bases at J, with 10 bases between. The CDR3 sequence is 13 residues long. The CDR3 sequence: CASSKGPTYEQYF. The CDR3, as DNA: TGTGCCAGCAGTAAGGGACCAACCTACGAGCAGTACTTC.

The chain recombines TRBV2 with TRBJ2-5; TRBD2 agrees at 16 bases. V lost 4 bases to trimming and J lost 5 bases; unmatched junction nucleotides: 13. Germline CDR1 SNHLY, CDR2 FYNNEI. The CDR3 runs to 19 residues. The CDR3: CASSGSGTSGRANRETQYF. Here the CDR3 DNA reads TGTGCCAGCAGTGGATCCGGGACTAGCGGGAGGGCAAACAGGGAGACCCAGTACTTC.

The chain has TRBV5-1 and TRBJ2-1; no clear D. The CDR3 runs to 14 residues. Germline V gene sequence: CDR1 SGHRS, CDR2 YFSETQ. Trimming shortened V by 6 bases and J by 0 bases, and 10 bases separated the two germline ends. DNA of the CDR3: TGCGCCAGCAAAATGGAGATCTCCTACAATGAGCAGTTCTTC. This sequence encodes CASKMEISYNEQFF. Full variable domain (missing parts from reference TRBV5-1 and TRBJ2-1): KAGVTQTPRYLIKTRGQQVTLSCSPISGHRSVSWYQQTPGQGLQFLFEYFSETQRNKGNFPGRFSGRQFSNSRSEMNVSTLELGDSALYLCASKMEISYNEQFFGPGTRLTVL.

This clone appeared a few times. The CDR3 is CASSHLRASGRPGYEQYF. The CDR3 DNA reads TGTGCCAGCAGCCACTTGAGGGCTAGCGGGAGGCCGGGTTACGAGCAGTACTTC. The chain joins TRBV5-6 to TRBJ2-7; 11 nucleotides match TRBD2. Germline V gene lookup returns CDR1 SGHDT and CDR2 YYEEEE. V was clipped by 4 bases and J by 4 bases; unmatched bases: 16. The CDR3 contains 18 residues. Filled out from reference TRBV5-6 and TRBJ2-7, the complete variable domain reads DAGVTQSPTHLIKTRGQQVTLRCSPKSGHDTVSWYQQALGQGPQFIFQYYEEEERQRGNFPDRFSGHQFPNYSSELNVNALLLGDSALYLCASSHLRASGRPGYEQYFGPGTRLTVT.

A single count supports this clone. This sequence joins TRBV15 and TRBJ2-3; D uncertain. The V end lost 2 bases, the J end lost 0 bases, and 9 bases lay between the germline ends. This CDR3 comprises 15 residues. Germline V gives CDR1 LNHNV, CDR2 YYDKDF (reference sequence). CDR3 sequence (DNA): TGTGCCACCAGCAGAACGACACCTAGCACAGATACGCAGTATTTT. It codes for CATSRTTPSTDTQYF. Supplemented by reference TRBV15 and TRBJ2-3, the full variable domain reads DAMVIQNPRYQVTQFGKPVTLSCSQTLNHNVMYWYQQKSSQAPKLLFHYYDKDFNNEADTPDNFQSRRPNTSFCFLDIRSPGLGDTAMYLCATSRTTPSTDTQYFGPGTRLTVL.

In regard to this clone: Other DNA sequences in the same sample also yield this CDR3. This chain uses TRBV9 with TRBJ2-5; the match to TRBD1 covers 9 bases. Germline V gene sequence: CDR1 SGDLS, CDR2 YYNGEE. This CDR3 has 15 amino acids. The trim removed 0 bases at V and 5 bases at J, leaving 5 bases unmatched. CDR3 in amino acids: CASSVAPTGGETQYF. Written as DNA, the CDR3 is TGTGCCAGCAGCGTAGCCCCGACAGGGGGGGAGACCCAGTACTTC.

In regard to this clone: Other DNA sequences in this specimen translate into the identical CDR3. V gene TRBV5-1 combines with J gene TRBJ1-4, with TRBD1 matching 9 bases. This CDR3 is 14 amino acids long. CDR1 SGHRS and CDR2 YFSETQ come from the germline V gene. V lost 3 bases and J lost 5; bases outside the gene matches: 2. This chain's CDR3 is CASSYGQGNEKLFF. The CDR3 DNA reads as TGCGCCAGCAGCTACGGACAGGGGAATGAAAAACTGTTTTTT.

The rearrangement links TRBV7-3 to TRBJ2-1; D possibly matches TRBD1 or TRBD2 (5 bases each). V shed 1 base and J shed 7 bases, with 14 bases lying between them. CDR1 and CDR2 from the germline V gene are SGHTA and FQGTGA. The CDR3 spans 15 residues. CDR3 region: CASSLRALGVNEQFF. The CDR3 DNA follows: TGTGCCAGCAGCTTAAGGGCCCTGGGGGTAAATGAGCAGTTCTTC.

This clone was observed a single time. Other nucleotide sequences from this sample produce the same CDR3. V gene TRBV5-4 combines with J gene TRBJ2-1; TRBD1 matches 9 bases. Germline-derived CDR1 and CDR2 are SGHNT and YYREEE (reference sequence). The CDR3 runs 15 residues. Unmatched junction bases numbered 2, after V lost 0 bases and J lost 4 bases. The CDR3 here is CASSLDRGPYNEQFF. DNA for the CDR3: TGTGCCAGCAGCTTGGACAGGGGGCCTTACAATGAGCAGTTCTTC.

This clone was picked up a small number of times. The chain has TRBV28 and TRBJ2-1; 9 positions agree with TRBD1. CDR3 size: 16 residues. The junction had 10 bases not matched to a gene; V was cut back by 2 bases and J by 8 bases. Germline assignment: CDR1 MDHEN and CDR2 SYDVKM. Here the CDR3 reads CASSLGVGTGQDEQFF. The CDR3 DNA reads TGTGCCAGCAGTTTAGGAGTAGGGACAGGGCAAGATGAGCAGTTCTTC. Combining the CDR3 with reference TRBV28 and TRBJ2-1 gives the whole variable domain DVKVTQSSRYLVKRTGEKVFLECVQDMDHENMFWYRQDPGLGLRLIYFSYDVKMKEKGDIPEGYSVSREKKERFSLILESASTNQTSMYLCASSLGVGTGQDEQFFGPGTRLTVL.

J is TRBJ1-1 and V is TRBV7-9; D is unclear. This CDR3 region has 11 residues. Trimming took off 3 bases at V and 4 bases at J, with 3 bases between the two ends. Looked up from germline, CDR1 is SEHNR and CDR2 is FQNEAQ (reference sequence). The DNA of the CDR3 is TGTGCCAGCAGCTTCGCCACTGAAGCTTTCTTT. Its translation: CASSFATEAFF.

The chain couples TRBV7-8 to TRBJ2-1, with 14 bases identical to TRBD2. Germline V gene sequence: CDR1 SGHVS, CDR2 FQNEAQ. Trimming removed 4 bases from V and 8 bases from J; junction bases left unmatched: 4. The CDR3 is 15 amino acids. The CDR3 bases are TGTGCCAGCAGCTCCGGGACTAGCGGGAGAGATGAGCAGTTCTTC. Translated, it gives CASSSGTSGRDEQFF.

This chain joins TRBV4-2 and TRBJ2-3, with D hard to call. This CDR3 is built from 15 residues. From germline, CDR1 is LGHNA and CDR2 YNFKEQ. V was trimmed by 3 bases and J by 4 bases, leaving 14 bases between them. In DNA form, the CDR3 reads TGTGCCAGCAGCCAGGATAGTAGTTCGGCAGATACGCAGTATTTT. Its protein product is CASSQDSSSADTQYF.

This clone was detected once. V gene TRBV28 combines with J gene TRBJ1-1; D ambiguous. Trimming removed 5 bases from V and 5 bases from J, with 9 bases in between. This CDR3 comprises 12 residues. Germline V gene data show CDR1 as MDHEN and CDR2 as SYDVKM. CDR3: CASSIVQTEAFF. For the CDR3, the DNA is TGTGCCAGCAGTATAGTACAGACTGAAGCTTTCTTT.

The rearrangement links TRBV29-1 to TRBJ1-2; TRBD1 is a possible D gene (6 bases). V gave up 6 bases and J gave up 4 bases, with 15 bases separating them. The CDR3 is made up of 13 amino acids. Germline-derived CDR1 and CDR2 are SQVTM and ANQGSEA. CDR3 amino acids: CSVRGALGYGYTF. CDR3 bases: TGCAGCGTCCGGGGGGCGCTTGGCTATGGCTACACCTTC.